The entry below gives a single TCR beta chain sequence along with its context. The data belong to a study of blood T cell repertoires in COVID-19. Study-level information: Sample material is recorded as cDNA or gDNA derived from T cells, B-cell-depleted T cells, or PBMCs.

Measured with immunoSEQ multiplex PCR; TCRdb has only the in-frame clones, and not every one. The profile shows roughly 570,000 clones, 70% to 90% of them singletons. The sequence was obtained from a woman in her 50s with COVID-19, enrolled during active disease. The sequenced material came from peripheral blood.

The CDR3 nucleotides are TGTGCCAGCAGTCTTACAGGGGGTTCTTTCTTAGAAGCTTTCTTT. It codes for CASSLTGGSFLEAFF. The chain couples TRBV6-5 to TRBJ1-1, with 8 bases that match TRBD1. The CDR3 totals 15 residues. The J segment lost 8 bases and the V segment lost 5 bases, leaving 13 bases of the junction unmatched. Germline CDR1 MNHEY, CDR2 SVGAGI.